Each of the 24 T cell receptor beta chains below was sequenced from the same sample in a study of blood T cell repertoires in COVID-19. TCRdb's copy holds only in-frame clones and misses some; the assay was immunoSEQ multiplex PCR. The table shows roughly 250,000 clones, with around 89% occurring only once. What was sequenced was peripheral blood. Receptors originate from a man aged 25 to 40 with acute or convalescent COVID-19.

This chain connects TRBV4-2 to TRBJ2-3; D unclear. The germline V gene encodes CDR1 LGHNA and CDR2 YNFKEQ. The CDR3 sequence is 14 residues long. Between the trimmed V and J ends, which lost 2 bases and 2 bases, there was a span of 8 bases. CDR3 sequence reads: CASSQLGLTDTQYF. For the CDR3, the DNA is TGTGCCAGCAGCCAACTCGGTCTCACAGATACGCAGTATTTT.

V and J are TRBV19 and TRBJ1-5; 7 nucleotides agree with TRBD1. With V trimmed by 4 bases and J by 5 bases, 11 bases remained unmatched. This CDR3 region has 16 residues. CDR1 and CDR2 (germline): LNHDA, SQIVND (reference sequence). The CDR3 loop is CASSNDRASPHQPQHF. The CDR3 nucleotides read TGTGCCAGTAGTAACGACAGGGCGTCCCCCCATCAGCCCCAGCATTTT.

The V call is TRBV18, the J call TRBJ2-1; 8 bases fit TRBD2. CDR3 size: 13 residues. Germline CDR1 and CDR2: KGHSH and LQKENI. J lost 8 bases, V lost 8 bases, and 8 bases had no gene match. Here the CDR3 reads CASTGGAWDEQFF. In DNA, the CDR3 is TGTGCCAGCACCGGGGGGGCCTGGGATGAGCAGTTCTTC.

V gene TRBV11-2 combines with J gene TRBJ2-7; 8 nucleotides align to TRBD1. The CDR3 loop spans 13 amino acids. Losses at the gene ends were 4 bases for V and 6 bases for J; bases not matched to a gene: 5. Germline CDR1 SGHAT, CDR2 FQNNGV. The CDR3 spells CASSSDRDLEQYF. CDR3 bases: TGTGCCAGCAGCTCGGACAGGGATCTCGAGCAGTACTTC. The full variable domain, with the rest looked up from reference TRBV11-2 and TRBJ2-7, is EAGVAQSPRYKIIEKRQSVAFWCNPISGHATLYWYQQILGQGPKLLIQFQNNGVVDDSQLPKDRFSAERLKGVDSTLKIQPAKLEDSAVYLCASSSDRDLEQYFGPGTRLTVT.

The CDR3 nucleotides are TGTGCCAGCAGACCTACTAGCGGGAGTTCCTACGAGCAGTACTTC. Amino acids: CASRPTSGSSYEQYF. The chain uses TRBV11-2 and TRBJ2-7; 11 bases are shared with TRBD2. V gave up 6 bases and J gave up 1 base; unmatched junction bases: 5. CDR1 and CDR2 (germline): SGHAT, FQNNGV. CDR3 length: 15 amino acids.

This clone occurred a few times. The chain has TRBV7-6 and TRBJ2-7; the match to TRBD2 covers 7 bases. The V segment lost 5 bases and the J segment 2 bases; nucleotides outside the gene matches: 9. The CDR3 runs to 15 residues. CDR1 is SGHVS and CDR2 is FNYEAQ in the germline V gene. DNA for the CDR3: TGTGCCAGCAGCCCTAGCCAGCGGGGAACCTACGAGCAGTACTTC. It specifies CASSPSQRGTYEQYF.

This clone was detected once. The V gene is TRBV10-1, the J gene TRBJ2-3; 7 bases align to TRBD1. J lost 12 bases, V lost 5 bases, and 11 bases had no gene match. This CDR3 has 13 residues. Germline V CDR1 and CDR2: WNHNN, SYGVQD (reference sequence). For the CDR3, the DNA is TGCGCCAGCAGTAAGGTACAAGGGGGCTCTCAGTATTTT. Its translation is CASSKVQGGSQYF.

The V call is TRBV19, the J call TRBJ2-2, with D tentatively TRBD2 (6 bases). The germline V gene encodes CDR1 LNHDA and CDR2 SQIVND (reference sequence). This CDR3 contains 15 residues. V gave up 4 bases and J gave up 4 bases, with 13 bases separating them. CDR3 nucleotides: TGTGCCAGTAGTACCCCTGGGGGGTCCACCGGGGAGCTGTTTTTT. This translates into CASSTPGGSTGELFF.

The chain carries TRBV12-3 or TRBV12-4 and TRBJ2-1; D not resolved. There are 12 residues in the CDR3. V was trimmed by 3 bases and J by 6 bases, leaving 6 bases between them. Here the CDR3 DNA reads TGTGCCAGCAGTTTCTTCGGCAATGAGCAGTTCTTC. It yields the protein CASSFFGNEQFF.

The chain is built from TRBV19 and TRBJ1-5; 9 bases agree with TRBD1. The CDR3 sequence is 14 residues long. V trimming: 7 bases; J trimming: 7 bases; junction bases outside the gene matches: 8. In germline, CDR1 is LNHDA, CDR2 SQIVND (reference sequence). CDR3 DNA sequence: TGTGCCAGTAACAAACAGGGGGCACGGCAGCCCCAGCATTTT. Amino acid sequence: CASNKQGARQPQHF.

The chain's CDR3 is CASSPGLAGSDTQYF. Written as DNA, the CDR3 is TGTGCCAGCAGTCCGGGACTAGCGGGATCAGATACGCAGTATTTT. The rearrangement links TRBV6-5 to TRBJ2-3; TRBD2 aligns across 13 bases. The CDR3 loop spans 15 amino acids. Germline V gene sequence: CDR1 MNHEY, CDR2 SVGAGI. With 5 bases clipped from V and 4 bases from J, the junction kept 3 bases outside the gene matches.

This sequence joins TRBV28 and TRBJ1-6; TRBD1 aligns across 8 bases. Looked up from germline, CDR1 is MDHEN and CDR2 is SYDVKM. The V and J ends lost 8 bases and 7 bases, in that order; junction bases with no gene match: 10. The CDR3 is made up of 15 amino acids. In nucleotides, the CDR3 is TGTGCCAGCGACGGTGAGACAGGGGTAAATTCACCCCTCCACTTT. Amino acids: CASDGETGVNSPLHF.

On this clone: Distinct nucleotide sequences in the sample also encode this CDR3. The chain uses TRBV27 and TRBJ1-4; 8 nucleotides match TRBD1. Unmatched junction bases numbered 8, after V lost 6 bases and J lost 8 bases. CDR1 is MNHEY and CDR2 is SMNVEV in the germline V gene (reference sequence). The CDR3 length is 14 residues. The CDR3 spells CASSSGTGVEKLFF. In nucleotides, the CDR3 is TGTGCCAGCAGCTCCGGGACAGGCGTGGAAAAACTGTTTTTT. Filled out from reference TRBV27 and TRBJ1-4, the complete variable domain reads EAQVTQNPRYLITVTGKKLTVTCSQNMNHEYMSWYRQDPGLGLRQIYYSMNVEVTDKGDVPEGYKVSRKEKRNFPLILESPSPNQTSLYFCASSSGTGVEKLFFGSGTQLSVL.

The chain links TRBV10-1 to TRBJ1-1; tentative D call: TRBD1 (5 bases). CDR3 length: 16 residues. The V and J ends lost 2 bases and 4 bases respectively, with 17 bases between them. CDR1 and CDR2 from the germline V gene are WNHNN and SYGVQD (reference sequence). CDR3 region: CASSEAIAGRITEAFF. In DNA form, the CDR3 reads TGCGCCAGCAGTGAGGCCATTGCAGGGAGGATCACTGAAGCTTTCTTT.

The count of this clone is one. The rearrangement links TRBV19 to TRBJ2-3; perhaps TRBD1 as D (6 bases). Germline CDR1 reads LNHDA; CDR2 reads SQIVND (reference sequence). Trimming left V 7 bases short and J 6 bases short, with 17 bases between. There are 14 residues in the CDR3. The chain's CDR3 is CASKNRGQIDTQYF. The CDR3 coding sequence is TGTGCCAGTAAGAACCGAGGACAGATTGATACGCAGTATTTT.

This sequence joins TRBV7-3 and TRBJ2-2, with D possibly matching TRBD2 (5 bases). Germline V gives CDR1 SGHTA, CDR2 FQGTGA. Trimming pared 5 bases from V and 8 bases from J, leaving 21 bases between. The CDR3 contains 16 residues. DNA for the CDR3: TGTGCCAGCAGCCAAAGCCGGGATATCCATGGAGGGGAGCTGTTTTTT. Its translation is CASSQSRDIHGGELFF.

This clone was seen only a few times. The chain is built from TRBV7-2 and TRBJ2-7, with 8 bases lining up with TRBD2. The CDR3 covers 14 residues. The trim removed 9 bases at V and 7 bases at J, leaving 14 bases unmatched. CDR1 and CDR2 (germline): SGHTA, FQGNSA. The chain's CDR3 is CASKIAGSRIEQYF. In nucleotides, the CDR3 is TGTGCCAGTAAAATAGCGGGGTCCAGAATTGAGCAGTACTTC.

The CDR3 loop reads CASSRRTGAPSPLHF. CDR3 DNA: TGTGCCAGCAGCCGGAGGACAGGAGCCCCCTCACCCCTCCACTTT. V gene TRBV27 combines with J gene TRBJ1-6; TRBD1 matches at 7 bases. This CDR3 is 15 amino acids long. The V segment lost 6 bases and the J segment 10 bases; nucleotides outside the gene matches: 12. Germline-derived CDR1 and CDR2 are MNHEY and SMNVEV (reference sequence).

J is TRBJ1-6 and V is TRBV28; D perhaps matches TRBD1 (6 bases). The CDR3 spans 15 residues. V was pared by 7 bases and J by 4 bases, with 14 bases between. Per the germline V gene, CDR1 is MDHEN and CDR2 is SYDVKM. The CDR3: CASTLRQEYNSPLHF. Here the CDR3 DNA reads TGTGCCAGCACCTTACGACAGGAGTATAATTCACCCCTCCACTTT.

V is TRBV6-2 or TRBV6-3 and J is TRBJ2-1, with D possibly TRBD2 on 7 matching bases. The germline V and J ends were trimmed by 3 bases and 10 bases, with 16 bases remaining between them. The germline gives CDR1 MNHEY, CDR2 SVGEGT. The CDR3 runs to 14 residues. CDR3 sequence (DNA): TGTGCCAGCAGTTATGGAGGGGGGGCAGGGGAGCAGTTCTTC. It specifies CASSYGGGAGEQFF.

The rearrangement links TRBV19 to TRBJ2-2; D might be TRBD2 (6 bases). Per the germline V gene, CDR1 is LNHDA and CDR2 is SQIVND (reference sequence). The CDR3 consists of 14 residues. V was pared by 3 bases and J by 3 bases, with 8 bases between. The chain's CDR3 is CASSITGDTGELFF. In DNA, the CDR3 is TGTGCCAGTAGTATCACGGGAGACACCGGGGAGCTGTTTTTT.

This sequence joins TRBV6-2 or TRBV6-3 and TRBJ2-5, with 8 positions matching TRBD2. Germline-derived CDR1 and CDR2 are MNHEY and SVGEGT. V lost 1 base and J lost 4; bases outside the gene matches: 2. There are 14 residues in the CDR3. The CDR3 reads CASSYYAGGETQYF. In DNA form, the CDR3 reads TGTGCCAGCAGTTACTACGCGGGGGGAGAGACCCAGTACTTC.

The rearrangement uses TRBV19 and TRBJ1-1, with D possibly being TRBD1 (6 bases). The V and J ends lost 5 bases and 8 bases respectively, with 18 bases between them. The CDR3 is made up of 14 amino acids. The germline CDR1 and CDR2 sequences are LNHDA and SQIVND (reference sequence). The CDR3 coding sequence is TGTGCCAGTAGTGTCATTGGCGACAGGTCGGAAGCTTTCTTT. This translates into CASSVIGDRSEAFF.

The CDR3 DNA sequence: TGTGCCAGCAGTTCTTATATGTACAGAGAAGATCTGGTCAAAAACATTCAGTACTTC. Its protein is CASSSYMYREDLVKNIQYF. The J gene is TRBJ2-4, the V gene TRBV28; D gene unclear. The CDR3 covers 19 residues. Germline CDR1 is MDHEN and CDR2 is SYDVKM. The V end lost 4 bases, the J end lost 3 bases, and 25 bases lay between the germline ends.